This TCR beta chain was found in a study of technical replicates of blood from a handful of donors. TCRdb's copy holds only in-frame clones and misses some; the assay was immunoSEQ multiplex PCR. The table includes tens of thousands of clones, roughly 92% detected once. V lost 4 bases to trimming and J lost 3 bases; unmatched junction nucleotides: 7. CDR3 size: 15 residues. Germline V gene sequence: CDR1 MNHEY, CDR2 SVGAGI. This clone was recorded only once. This TCR derives from a human donor in good health. Some clones in this sample may be carry-over from other donors' samples. The gene calls are TRBV6-5 and TRBJ2-3; 7 bases map to TRBD2. The sequenced sample consisted of PBMCs. This CDR3 reads CASSWTGGRTDTQYF. In DNA form, the CDR3 reads TGTGCCAGCAGTTGGACGGGAGGTAGGACAGATACGCAGTATTTT.